The rows below give T cell receptor beta chains drawn from one sample of a study of beta chain features in type 1 diabetes. The repertoire was sequenced with immunoSEQ multiplex PCR; TCRdb's copy has only in-frame clones and lacks some. The data hold 130,000 or so clones, with 16% observed a single time. What was sequenced was central memory CD4+ T cells from blood. The source is a man under 40 with type 1 diabetes. Both conserved end residues are part of each CDR3. Fields, in order: D gene, V gene, CDR3 protein. D genes are given only for firm matches.

D: .; V: TRBV7-9; CDR3: CASSLSRGGEQYF
D: .; V: TRBV11-2; CDR3: CASSLEPGDNEQFF
D: .; V: TRBV5-6; CDR3: CASSTAQTQYF
D: .; V: TRBV6-6; CDR3: CASSYSTNPGSPLHF
D: .; V: TRBV7-2; CDR3: CASSLGGINEQFF
D: TRBD1; V: TRBV6-5; CDR3: CASSLQGAGEQFF
D: .; V: TRBV20-1; CDR3: CSAQEETQYF
D: TRBD1; V: TRBV29-1; CDR3: CSGGQGATYEQYF
D: .; V: TRBV5-4; CDR3: CASGKYRAPSGYTF
D: TRBD1; V: TRBV29-1; CDR3: CSVTEGASSGNTIYF
D: TRBD1; V: TRBV25-1; CDR3: CASSEYQGAESYGYTF